The clone carrying this T cell receptor (delta chain) was found a few times. What it binds is not known. This entry belongs to a study of Vδ1+ human thymocytes. The ends lost 5 bases at V and 3 bases at J; junction bases unmatched: 14. The CDR3 is made up of 18 amino acids. Germline V gene sequence: CDR1 TSWWSYY, CDR2 QGS. Study observations and caveats: TRD repertoires were essentially private, unlike widely shared TRG clonotypes. Thymic TRG and TRD repertoires appeared highly polyclonal. Bulk data may be misread because of unexpected Vdelta2 sequences.

Extracted RNA was reverse transcribed into cDNA. Multiplex PCR used pooled V-gene forward primers and a constant-region reverse primer to amplify CDR3s. TCRdb reprocessed the multiplex PCR reads using CATT. The sample carries about 58,000 delta-chain clones, about 14% recorded once. Purity of the sorted Vdelta1+ thymocytes ranged from 98% to 99.6%. This chain links TRDV1 with TRDJ1, with 11 bases aligning to TRDD3. Sequencing was carried out using Vdelta1+ gamma-delta thymocytes from the thymus. Subset in this sample: FACS-sorted CD3+ TCRalphabeta- TCRVdelta1+ TCRVdelta2- thymocytes. This TCR derives from a girl in the first two years of life who had congenital heart surgery. The CDR3 coding sequence is TGTGCTCTTGGGAAGCAAAAGGGCTGGGGGATACTTGCCGATAAACTCATCTTT. It codes for CALGKQKGWGILADKLIF.